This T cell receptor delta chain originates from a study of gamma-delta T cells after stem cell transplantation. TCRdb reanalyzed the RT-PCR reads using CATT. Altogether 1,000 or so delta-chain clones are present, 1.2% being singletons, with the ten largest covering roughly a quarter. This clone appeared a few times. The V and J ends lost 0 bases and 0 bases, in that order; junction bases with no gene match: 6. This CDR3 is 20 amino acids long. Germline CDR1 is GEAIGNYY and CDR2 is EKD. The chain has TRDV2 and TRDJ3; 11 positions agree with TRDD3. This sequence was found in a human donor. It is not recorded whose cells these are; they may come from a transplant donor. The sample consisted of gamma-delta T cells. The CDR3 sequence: CACDTVLGDTSSWDTRQMFF. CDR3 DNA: TGTGCCTGTGACACCGTTCTGGGGGATACAAGCTCCTGGGACACCCGACAGATGTTTTTC.